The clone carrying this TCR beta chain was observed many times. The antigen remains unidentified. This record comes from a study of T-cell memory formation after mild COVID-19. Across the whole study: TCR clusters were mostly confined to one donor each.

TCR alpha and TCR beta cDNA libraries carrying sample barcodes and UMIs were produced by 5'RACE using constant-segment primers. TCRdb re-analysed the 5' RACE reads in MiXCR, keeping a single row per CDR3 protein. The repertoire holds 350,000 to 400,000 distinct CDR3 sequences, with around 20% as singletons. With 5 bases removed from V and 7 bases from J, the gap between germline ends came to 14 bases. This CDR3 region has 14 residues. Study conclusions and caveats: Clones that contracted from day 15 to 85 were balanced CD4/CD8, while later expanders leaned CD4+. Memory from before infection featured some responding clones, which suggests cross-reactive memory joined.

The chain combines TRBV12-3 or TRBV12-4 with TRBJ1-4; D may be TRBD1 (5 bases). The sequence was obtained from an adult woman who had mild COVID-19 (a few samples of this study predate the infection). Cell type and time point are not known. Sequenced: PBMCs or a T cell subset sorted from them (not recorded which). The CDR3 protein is CASSRDLRGEKLFF. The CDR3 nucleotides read TGTGCCAGCAGTCGGGACCTTCGTGGTGAAAAACTGTTTTTT.